Listed below are T cell receptor beta chains from one sample, sequenced in a study of persistence of HIV-infected CD4 T cells. The repertoire was sequenced with immunoSEQ multiplex PCR; TCRdb's copy has only in-frame clones and lacks some. The table records 44,000 or so clones, more than 85% of them present only once. For these receptors, no antigen is known. Sample: CD4+ T cells sorted from PBMCs after roughly 19-hour stimulation, taken from a patient who received antiretroviral therapy. The receptors originated from an adult man with HIV who was CMV-seropositive. Each CDR3 is given with its conserved first and last residue. Fields, in order: V gene, J gene, D gene, CDR3 length, clone size, CDR3 protein, CDR3 DNA. The D gene is left open where the match is weak. For some rows the clone size is stated as once, few or many, or as a class when expanded; others skip it.

v_gene: TRBV12-5; j_gene: TRBJ1-1; d_gene: -; len: 12; abundance: -; CDR3aa: CASGFWSAGAFF; CDR3nt: TGTGCTAGTGGTTTTTGGAGTGCGGGAGCTTTCTTT
v_gene: TRBV5-5; j_gene: TRBJ1-5; d_gene: -; len: 15; abundance: -; CDR3aa: CASSLDSAGRQPQHF; CDR3nt: TGTGCCAGCAGCTTAGACTCAGCGGGAAGGCAGCCCCAGCATTTT
v_gene: TRBV3-1/TRBV3-2; j_gene: TRBJ1-4; d_gene: -; len: 16; abundance: few; CDR3aa: CASSSRTRGGDEKLFF; CDR3nt: TGTGCCAGCAGCTCCCGGACCCGGGGCGGGGATGAAAAACTGTTTTTT
v_gene: TRBV7-2; j_gene: TRBJ2-1; d_gene: -; len: 15; abundance: few; CDR3aa: CASSSTKGFLKEQFF; CDR3nt: TGTGCCAGCAGCTCGACAAAGGGATTCCTCAAGGAGCAGTTCTTC
v_gene: TRBV29-1; j_gene: TRBJ1-2; d_gene: -; len: 15; abundance: -; CDR3aa: CSVEIGLDVGGGYTF; CDR3nt: TGCAGCGTTGAAATCGGTTTGGATGTGGGGGGTGGCTACACCTTC
v_gene: TRBV6-2/TRBV6-3; j_gene: TRBJ2-3; d_gene: -; len: 12; abundance: few; CDR3aa: CASSDDTDTQYF; CDR3nt: TGTGCCAGCAGTGACGACACAGATACGCAGTATTTT
v_gene: TRBV6-5; j_gene: TRBJ1-5; d_gene: -; len: 14; abundance: -; CDR3aa: CASTRQGGIQPQHF; CDR3nt: TGTGCCAGCACGCGGCAGGGAGGGATCCAGCCCCAGCATTTT
v_gene: TRBV19; j_gene: TRBJ2-4; d_gene: TRBD1; len: 22; abundance: -; CDR3aa: CASSIGPQLPGQGMLAKNIQYF; CDR3nt: TGTGCCAGTAGTATAGGTCCTCAACTGCCGGGACAGGGGATGCTAGCCAAAAACATTCAGTACTTC
v_gene: TRBV6-6; j_gene: TRBJ2-1; d_gene: TRBD2; len: 16; abundance: -; CDR3aa: CASSFILAGGDNEQFF; CDR3nt: TGTGCCAGCAGTTTCATCCTAGCGGGGGGTGACAATGAGCAGTTCTTC
v_gene: TRBV4-2; j_gene: TRBJ1-3; d_gene: -; len: 15; abundance: -; CDR3aa: CASSQDLFGGNTIYF; CDR3nt: TGTGCCAGCAGCCAAGACCTTTTCGGTGGAAACACCATATATTTT
v_gene: TRBV5-6; j_gene: TRBJ2-6; d_gene: -; len: 13; abundance: once; CDR3aa: CASRLTGANVLTF; CDR3nt: TGTGCCAGCAGACTAACTGGGGCCAACGTCCTGACTTTC
v_gene: TRBV18; j_gene: TRBJ1-5; d_gene: -; len: 13; abundance: -; CDR3aa: CASSPPSTEAQHF; CDR3nt: TGTGCCAGCTCACCACCCAGCACGGAAGCCCAGCATTTT
v_gene: TRBV28; j_gene: TRBJ1-3; d_gene: -; len: 16; abundance: -; CDR3aa: CASSSSSGFLGNTIYF; CDR3nt: TGTGCCAGCAGCTCGAGCTCAGGATTCCTGGGAAACACCATATATTTT
v_gene: TRBV5-4; j_gene: TRBJ1-2; d_gene: TRBD1; len: 15; abundance: few; CDR3aa: CASSLYTGGDYGYTF; CDR3nt: TGTGCCAGCAGCTTGTATACAGGGGGCGACTATGGCTACACCTTC
v_gene: TRBV12-5; j_gene: TRBJ2-1; d_gene: -; len: 13; abundance: -; CDR3aa: CASGLGGPYEQFF; CDR3nt: TGTGCTAGTGGTTTGGGGGGGCCCTATGAGCAGTTCTTC
v_gene: TRBV3-1/TRBV3-2; j_gene: TRBJ1-2; d_gene: TRBD1; len: 16; abundance: -; CDR3aa: CASSQDLQGARYGYTF; CDR3nt: TGTGCCAGCAGCCAAGATTTACAGGGGGCGAGGTATGGCTACACCTTC
v_gene: TRBV6-6; j_gene: TRBJ2-3; d_gene: TRBD2; len: 15; abundance: -; CDR3aa: CASSRGGTSTDTQYF; CDR3nt: TGTGCCAGCAGTCGCGGGGGTACTAGCACAGATACGCAGTATTTT
v_gene: TRBV12-3/TRBV12-4; j_gene: TRBJ2-7; d_gene: TRBD1; len: 13; abundance: -; CDR3aa: CASSLGGLYEQYF; CDR3nt: TGTGCCAGCAGTCTAGGGGGCCTTTACGAGCAGTACTTC
v_gene: TRBV27; j_gene: TRBJ1-5; d_gene: -; len: 16; abundance: -; CDR3aa: CASSRGGQAFNQPQHF; CDR3nt: TGTGCCAGCAGCCGGGGGGGGCAGGCTTTCAATCAGCCCCAGCATTTT
v_gene: TRBV5-1; j_gene: TRBJ2-3; d_gene: -; len: 15; abundance: -; CDR3aa: CASSYGVEYADTQYF; CDR3nt: TGCGCCAGCAGCTACGGGGTGGAATATGCAGATACGCAGTATTTT
v_gene: TRBV30; j_gene: TRBJ1-5; d_gene: TRBD1; len: 14; abundance: -; CDR3aa: CAWSVRGHGQPQHF; CDR3nt: TGTGCCTGGAGCGTGAGGGGGCACGGGCAGCCCCAGCATTTT
v_gene: TRBV6-6; j_gene: TRBJ1-4; d_gene: -; len: 13; abundance: -; CDR3aa: CASSYVYTEKLFF; CDR3nt: TGTGCCAGCAGTTACGTCTATACCGAAAAACTGTTTTTT
v_gene: TRBV12-3/TRBV12-4; j_gene: TRBJ2-4; d_gene: -; len: 12; abundance: -; CDR3aa: CASSLEKNIQYF; CDR3nt: TGTGCCAGCAGTTTAGAGAAAAACATTCAGTACTTC
v_gene: TRBV30; j_gene: TRBJ2-7; d_gene: -; len: 14; abundance: -; CDR3aa: CAWRARAGTYEQYF; CDR3nt: TGTGCCTGGAGAGCGCGGGCAGGGACCTACGAGCAGTACTTC
v_gene: TRBV9; j_gene: TRBJ1-3; d_gene: -; len: 13; abundance: -; CDR3aa: CASSVYSGNTIYF; CDR3nt: TGTGCCAGCAGCGTGTACTCTGGAAACACCATATATTTT
v_gene: TRBV6-5; j_gene: TRBJ1-2; d_gene: -; len: 13; abundance: once; CDR3aa: CASRLRTDYGYTF; CDR3nt: TGTGCCAGCAGACTCCGGACGGATTATGGCTACACCTTC
v_gene: TRBV18; j_gene: TRBJ2-7; d_gene: -; len: 12; abundance: -; CDR3aa: CASSPGNYEQYF; CDR3nt: TGTGCCAGCTCACCAGGGAACTACGAGCAGTACTTC
v_gene: TRBV2; j_gene: TRBJ2-1; d_gene: TRBD1; len: 15; abundance: -; CDR3aa: CASIKEGQGGNEQFF; CDR3nt: TGTGCCAGTATTAAAGAGGGACAGGGTGGAAATGAGCAGTTCTTC
v_gene: TRBV18; j_gene: TRBJ1-6; d_gene: -; len: 17; abundance: -; CDR3aa: CASSQQDVSSYNSPLHF; CDR3nt: TGTGCCAGCTCGCAACAAGACGTGAGCTCCTATAATTCACCCCTCCACTTT